The 23 T cell receptor beta chains listed next were all sequenced from one sample in a study of vaccination effects on CD4 cells after COVID-19. Antigens of these TCRs are unknown. It was after 10 days of culture that CD4+ T cells were isolated. Two doses of either BNT162b2 or mRNA-1273 were given to each participant. Clones were sequenced by immunoSEQ multiplex PCR, and TCRdb holds only the in-frame ones, with some missing. The sample includes some 47,000 clones, less than 85% seen only once; the top ten take 6.5% to 7.5%. The input for sequencing was CD4+ T cells from PBMCs cultured without peptide, taken after COVID-19 vaccination. The source is a human donor who received a COVID-19 vaccine.

The gene calls are TRBV5-1 and TRBJ1-1; D uncertain. The ends were cut back, 0 bases at V and 5 bases at J, with 2 bases in the middle. Germline V CDR1 and CDR2: SGHRS, YFSETQ. The CDR3 is 11 amino acids. The CDR3 DNA is TGCGCCAGCAGCTTGGAAACTGAAGCTTTCTTT. This sequence encodes CASSLETEAFF.

The chain employs TRBV5-1 and TRBJ1-5, with 10 bases aligning to TRBD1. J lost 3 bases, V lost 4 bases, and 10 bases had no gene match. The CDR3 consists of 17 residues. The germline gives CDR1 SGHRS, CDR2 YFSETQ. In nucleotides, the CDR3 is TGCGCCAGCAGCCCCTATTCCGGGACAGGGGTCAATCAGCCCCAGCATTTT. Its translation: CASSPYSGTGVNQPQHF.

This rearrangement joins TRBV10-1 to TRBJ2-7; a weak D match, TRBD2 (6 bases). The CDR3 is 11 amino acids. Deletions cut 5 bases from V and 7 bases from J, with 9 bases between. The germline gives CDR1 WNHNN, CDR2 SYGVQD (reference sequence). CDR3 loop: CASSLRGEQYF. CDR3 in DNA: TGCGCCAGCAGTCTCCGGGGGGAGCAGTACTTC.

The chain has TRBV6-1 and TRBJ1-1; D is perhaps TRBD1 (6 bases). The CDR3 totals 12 residues. Germline V gene sequence: CDR1 MNHNS, CDR2 SASEGT. Trimming took 3 bases from V and 11 from J, leaving 13 bases between them. The CDR3 coding sequence is TGTGCCAGCAGTGACCTCGGCAGGGGCGCTTTCTTT. Residues: CASSDLGRGAFF.

CDR3 DNA: TGTGCCAGCAGCGTATCACAGGGGAACACTGAAGCTTTCTTT. This translates into CASSVSQGNTEAFF. The gene calls are TRBV7-9 and TRBJ1-1; TRBD1 is a possible D gene (6 bases). Trimming took 5 bases from V and 1 from J, leaving 11 bases between them. CDR1 and CDR2 (germline): SEHNR, FQNEAQ (reference sequence). The CDR3 has 14 amino acids.

This clone appeared a single time. V gene TRBV6-1 combines with J gene TRBJ1-5; D ambiguous. V lost 2 bases and J 7 bases, leaving 15 bases between the germline ends. CDR3 length: 15 residues. Germline V CDR1 and CDR2: MNHNS, SASEGT. The CDR3 spells CASSESSRDGQPQHF. The CDR3 DNA is TGTGCCAGCAGTGAAAGTTCAAGGGATGGACAGCCCCAGCATTTT.

This clone has a single count. The V call is TRBV24-1, the J call TRBJ2-5; tentatively, D is TRBD1 or TRBD2 (5 bases each). Germline V gene lookup returns CDR1 KGHDR and CDR2 SFDVKD. Trimming stripped 9 bases from V and 7 bases from J, with 20 bases between. This CDR3 has 14 residues. The CDR3 DNA is TGTGCCACCCAGCACCCAGACGGGGCTGGGACCCAGTACTTC. This translates into CATQHPDGAGTQYF.

The chain carries TRBV18 and TRBJ2-5; 12 bases align to TRBD2. Germline V gives CDR1 KGHSH, CDR2 LQKENI. The trim removed 3 bases at V and 5 bases at J, leaving 1 base unmatched. CDR3 length: 14 residues. CDR3 protein: CASSPLAGGETQYF. The CDR3 DNA follows: TGTGCCAGCTCACCGCTAGCGGGAGGGGAGACCCAGTACTTC.

This chain joins TRBV3-1 (or the pseudogene TRBV3-2) and TRBJ2-7, with 7 bases matching TRBD1. V dropped 5 bases and J dropped 5; count of bases not matched to a gene: 6. CDR1 is LGHDT, CDR2 YNNKEL, per germline (reference sequence). The CDR3 contains 13 residues. In DNA form, the CDR3 reads TGTGCCAGCAGCTATACAGGGGAGAACGAGCAGTACTTC. Its protein is CASSYTGENEQYF.

In its sample, this clone was seen a few times. The rearrangement uses TRBV6-4 and TRBJ2-1; perhaps D is TRBD1 or TRBD2 (5 bases each). Per germline, CDR1 MRHNA and CDR2 SNTAGT. This CDR3 contains 16 residues. V shed 0 bases and J shed 6 bases, with 15 bases lying between them. DNA of the CDR3: TGTGCCAGCAGTGACTCAGGGGAGTCAGGGTCCAATGAGCAGTTCTTC. This gives the protein CASSDSGESGSNEQFF.

The chain employs TRBV3-1 (or the pseudogene TRBV3-2) and TRBJ1-1; the D is unclear. The CDR3 consists of 13 residues. The V gene lost 1 base and the J gene lost 6 bases, with 9 bases spanning the gap. Germline V gene lookup returns CDR1 LGHDT and CDR2 YNNKEL (reference sequence). Written as DNA, the CDR3 is TGTGCCAGCAGCCAAGTCGCTGGGGCTGAAGCTTTCTTT. Translated: CASSQVAGAEAFF.

V usage is TRBV5-1 and J usage is TRBJ1-1; D may be TRBD1 (6 bases). The length of the CDR3 is 14 residues. The V end lost 5 bases, the J end lost 0 bases, and 11 bases lay between the germline ends. Germline assignment: CDR1 SGHRS and CDR2 YFSETQ. CDR3 nucleotides: TGCGCCAGCAGAGGTGACAGGATGAACACTGAAGCTTTCTTT. This codes for CASRGDRMNTEAFF.

The rearrangement joins TRBV6-5 to TRBJ1-1, with 10 bases matching TRBD1. V lost 6 bases, J lost 5 bases, and 6 bases stayed unmatched. The germline V gene encodes CDR1 MNHEY and CDR2 SVGAGI. This CDR3 has 14 amino acids. The CDR3 DNA reads TGTGCCAGCAGCCGTGGACAGGGGGAGACTGAAGCTTTCTTT. It is translated as CASSRGQGETEAFF.

The chain joins TRBV5-1 to TRBJ2-6; 7 positions match TRBD1. V was clipped by 4 bases and J by 1 base; unmatched bases: 17. CDR1 SGHRS and CDR2 YFSETQ come from the germline V gene. The CDR3 is made up of 20 amino acids. The CDR3 sequence is CASSPQSLSGQRSGANVLTF. The CDR3 DNA is TGCGCCAGCAGCCCTCAATCATTATCGGGACAGCGTTCTGGGGCCAACGTCCTGACTTTC.

This clone was counted a single time. In DNA, the CDR3 is TGTGCCAGCAGCTTAGAGGTGGTCCTCGGTGGCTACACCTTC. Its protein product is CASSLEVVLGGYTF. The V gene is TRBV7-9, the J gene TRBJ1-2; no reliable D call. The germline V gene encodes CDR1 SEHNR and CDR2 FQNEAQ (reference sequence). This CDR3 has 14 amino acids. The V gene lost 1 base and the J gene lost 7 bases, with 13 bases spanning the gap. The entire variable domain, with the rest obtained from reference TRBV7-9 and TRBJ1-2, is as follows: DTGVSQNPRHKITKRGQNVTFRCDPISEHNRLYWYRQTLGQGPEFLTYFQNEAQLEKSRLLSDRFSAERPKGSFSTLEIQRTEQGDSAMYLCASSLEVVLGGYTFGSGTRLTVV.

V usage is TRBV2 and J usage is TRBJ2-3; 13 bases are a match to TRBD2. J lost 1 base, V lost 7 bases, and 11 bases had no gene match. Germline loops: CDR1 SNHLY, CDR2 FYNNEI. The CDR3 extends over 18 amino acids. CDR3 residues: CASIRLAGGRRGTDTQYF. In DNA form, the CDR3 reads TGTGCCAGCATAAGACTAGCGGGAGGAAGGAGGGGCACAGATACGCAGTATTTT.

This chain links TRBV6-5 with TRBJ1-1; possibly TRBD1 for D (5 bases). The CDR3 contains 13 residues. V was clipped by 6 bases and J by 4 bases, with 12 bases between them. From germline, CDR1 is MNHEY and CDR2 SVGAGI. CDR3 sequence reads: CASRGQLGTEAFF. As DNA, the CDR3 is TGTGCCAGCAGGGGGCAGCTCGGCACTGAAGCTTTCTTT.

The chain carries TRBV3-1 (or the pseudogene TRBV3-2) and TRBJ2-7; 7 nucleotides line up with TRBD2. The V and J ends lost 0 bases and 4 bases, in that order; junction bases with no gene match: 12. Germline V gives CDR1 LGHDT, CDR2 YNNKEL (reference sequence). This CDR3 has 17 amino acids. The CDR3 DNA reads as TGTGCCAGCAGCCAAGATCTGGCTAGCGGACCCAATTACGAGCAGTACTTC. Translated: CASSQDLASGPNYEQYF.

The rearrangement uses TRBV1 and TRBJ2-5; the D segment call TRBD2 is taken from the table without a DNA check. TRBV1 is a known pseudogene. The CDR3 sequence is 21 residues long. CDR3 DNA sequence: TGCACCAGCAGCCAAGATCAGGGGGGGACTAGCGGGGGGCCAGGGAAAGAGACCCAGTACTTC. Encoded protein: CTSSQDQGGTSGGPGKETQYF.

The chain couples TRBV28 to TRBJ1-1; tentative D call: TRBD1 (5 bases). V gave up 2 bases and J gave up 4 bases, with 20 bases separating them. The CDR3 totals 17 residues. Germline V gene data show CDR1 as MDHEN and CDR2 as SYDVKM. The CDR3 coding sequence is TGTGCCAGCAGTTTAGGCGCGGCATCTGGGGGAGGCACTGAAGCTTTCTTT. It specifies CASSLGAASGGGTEAFF.

This clone was seen a single time. Its ends do not fully match the called genes, so a read error is possible. The V call is TRBV6-2 or TRBV6-3, the J call TRBJ2-5; 8 nucleotides agree with TRBD2. Germline V gives CDR1 MNHEY, CDR2 SVGEGT. This CDR3 has 16 amino acids. CDR3: CASRPWSGGAQESQYF. CDR3 sequence (DNA): TGTGCCAGCAGACCTTGGTCGGGGGGGGCACAAGAGAGCCAGTACTTC.

This clone showed up just a few times. The CDR3, as DNA: TGTGCCAGCCAGGCCCCGGGGTATGGCTACACCTTC. It yields the protein CASQAPGYGYTF. This chain connects TRBV27 to TRBJ1-2; D not certain. Germline V gene sequence: CDR1 MNHEY, CDR2 SMNVEV (reference sequence). This CDR3 is built from 12 residues. The V end lost 8 bases, the J end lost 5 bases, and 12 bases lay between the germline ends.

This chain uses TRBV18 with TRBJ1-1, with D possibly matching TRBD1 (5 bases). The CDR3 is 15 amino acids. Looked up from germline, CDR1 is KGHSH and CDR2 is LQKENI. V was trimmed by 0 bases and J by 0 bases, leaving 8 bases between them. The CDR3 DNA sequence: TGTGCCAGCTCACCACCGGCCAGGGTGAACACTGAAGCTTTCTTT. Protein sequence: CASSPPARVNTEAFF. The full variable domain, completed using reference TRBV18 and TRBJ1-1, is NAGVMQNPRHLVRRRGQEARLRCSPMKGHSHVYWYRQLPEEGLKFMVYLQKENIIDESGMPKERFSAEFPKEGPSILRIQQVVRGDSAAYFCASSPPARVNTEAFFGQGTRLTVV.